The 22 T cell receptor beta chains given below trace back to one sample, sequenced in a study of blood T cell repertoires in COVID-19. Assay used: immunoSEQ multiplex PCR; TCRdb lists only in-frame clones, some missing. The sample shows fewer than 45,000 clones, approximately 80% of them seen only once. Material: peripheral blood. The receptor source for this set is a man aged 70 or older with acute or convalescent COVID-19.

This clone came up a few times. V usage is TRBV7-2 and J usage is TRBJ1-6; TRBD1 matches at 7 bases. Germline V gives CDR1 SGHTA, CDR2 FQGNSA. V gave up 5 bases and J gave up 6 bases; unmatched junction bases: 10. CDR3 length: 16 amino acids. The DNA of the CDR3 is TGTGCCAGCAGCCTAAGGGGGCAGCGAAGTAATTCACCCCTCCACTTT. This encodes CASSLRGQRSNSPLHF.

The chain joins TRBV15 to TRBJ1-1, with D unclear. The CDR3 loop spans 14 amino acids. Deletions cut 0 bases from V and 0 bases from J, with 5 bases between. The germline V gene encodes CDR1 LNHNV and CDR2 YYDKDF (reference sequence). In nucleotides, the CDR3 is TGTGCCACCAGCAGAGATCGGGTGAACACTGAAGCTTTCTTT. It specifies CATSRDRVNTEAFF. The complete variable domain, with remaining parts taken from reference TRBV15 and TRBJ1-1, reads DAMVIQNPRYQVTQFGKPVTLSCSQTLNHNVMYWYQQKSSQAPKLLFHYYDKDFNNEADTPDNFQSRRPNTSFCFLDIRSPGLGDTAMYLCATSRDRVNTEAFFGQGTRLTVV.

This chain uses TRBV4-1 with TRBJ1-5, with 8 bases identical to TRBD1. The CDR3 extends over 16 amino acids. The V gene's germline CDR1 is MGHRA and CDR2 YSYEKL. The V and J ends lost 3 bases and 2 bases, in that order; junction bases with no gene match: 6. The chain's CDR3 is CASSQRQGTGNQPQHF. Here the CDR3 DNA reads TGCGCCAGCAGCCAGAGACAGGGGACTGGCAATCAGCCCCAGCATTTT.

CDR3 in DNA: TGTGCCAGCAGCCGGACAGTGAACACTGAAGCTTTCTTT. Its translation is CASSRTVNTEAFF. The V and J genes are TRBV6-6 and TRBJ1-1; the D gene is possibly TRBD1 (6 bases). The CDR3 length is 13 residues. Germline values: CDR1 MNHNY, CDR2 SVGAGI (reference sequence). V dropped 6 bases and J dropped 0 bases, with 8 bases sitting between them.

The V and J genes are TRBV6-1 and TRBJ1-2; D not certain. The CDR3 extends over 14 amino acids. V was trimmed by 1 base and J by 1 base, leaving 7 bases between them. The V gene's germline CDR1 is MNHNS and CDR2 SASEGT. The CDR3 loop reads CASSEGANNYGYTF. The CDR3 DNA is TGTGCCAGCAGTGAAGGGGCCAATAACTATGGCTACACCTTC.

The V gene is TRBV5-1, the J gene TRBJ1-1, with unresolved D. The CDR3 has 12 residues. CDR1 is SGHRS and CDR2 is YFSETQ in the germline V gene. V was cut by 4 bases and J by 10 bases, with 14 bases left in between. The CDR3 sequence: CASSPSGLGAFF. DNA for the CDR3: TGCGCCAGCAGCCCCTCGGGTTTGGGAGCTTTCTTT.

This sequence joins TRBV10-3 and TRBJ2-3; the D gene is possibly TRBD1 (6 bases). CDR3 length: 15 amino acids. V was shortened by 5 bases and J by 8 bases, with 20 bases between the two germline ends. CDR1 is ENHRY and CDR2 is SYGVKD in the germline V gene. The CDR3 DNA is TGTGCCATCAGTCCTAGGGCACCCCAAGGGGGTACGCAGTATTTT. Its translation is CAISPRAPQGGTQYF.

J is TRBJ2-7 and V is TRBV6-2 or TRBV6-3; 9 bases agree with TRBD2. Germline assignment: CDR1 MNHEY and CDR2 SVGEGT. CDR3 length equals 15 residues. The ends lost 6 bases at V and 2 bases at J; junction bases unmatched: 8. Written as DNA, the CDR3 is TGTGCCAGCAGCCTTCTAGCGGGGAATACCTACGAGCAGTACTTC. This translates into CASSLLAGNTYEQYF.

The genes are TRBV7-2 and TRBJ1-5, with a possible D match to TRBD1 (6 bases). Germline assignment: CDR1 SGHTA and CDR2 FQGNSA. CDR3 length: 13 amino acids. The V end was cut by 5 bases, the J end by 4 bases, with 9 bases between. For the CDR3, the DNA is TGTGCCAGCAGCCCACAGGGTAATCAGCCCCAGCATTTT. Its translation is CASSPQGNQPQHF.

V and J are TRBV6-5 and TRBJ1-5; no firm D call. Germline V gene data show CDR1 as MNHEY and CDR2 as SVGAGI. V was clipped by 7 bases and J by 1 base, with 11 bases between them. The CDR3 loop spans 14 amino acids. CDR3 residues: CASNHFKSNQPQHF. The CDR3 coding sequence is TGTGCCAGCAACCACTTTAAAAGCAATCAGCCCCAGCATTTT.

V is TRBV20-1 and J is TRBJ1-4; TRBD1 aligns across 10 bases. Germline V gives CDR1 DFQATT, CDR2 SNEGSKA (reference sequence). V was clipped by 3 bases and J by 5 bases; unmatched bases: 3. The CDR3 is 14 residues long. CDR3 region: CSASGTGENEKLFF. The CDR3 region has the DNA TGCAGTGCTAGTGGGACAGGGGAAAATGAAAAACTGTTTTTT.

This clone turned up a few times. This chain uses TRBV21-1 with TRBJ1-2; the tabulated D call, TRBD1, remains unverified against the DNA. TRBV21-1 is a listed pseudogene. CDR3 length: 14 amino acids. The chain's CDR3 is CASSTGGVFYGYTF. In DNA form, the CDR3 reads TGTGCCAGCAGCACAGGGGGCGTTTTCTATGGCTACACCTTC.

This chain uses TRBV6-5 with TRBJ2-5; TRBD2 is a possible D gene (8 bases). The CDR3 runs to 14 residues. V dropped 2 bases and J dropped 4 bases, with 11 bases sitting between them. CDR1 is MNHEY and CDR2 is SVGAGI in the germline V gene. DNA for the CDR3: TGTGCCAGCAGTTACCGGGAGGGGGCAGAGACCCAGTACTTC. Its protein product is CASSYREGAETQYF.

On this clone itself: At one of its ends the junction is not consistent with the germline gene, which may arise from a read error. The CDR3 is CASLPRQGIGEQYF. The CDR3 DNA sequence: TGTGCCAGCTTACCACGACAGGGGATCGGCGAGCAGTACTTC. The J gene is TRBJ2-7, the V gene TRBV18, with 8 nucleotides matching TRBD1. The CDR3 covers 14 residues. Germline CDR1 is KGHSH and CDR2 is LQKENI.

The chain employs TRBV21-1 and TRBJ1-4; the table's D call, TRBD1, has no DNA check behind it. TRBV21-1 is a known pseudogene. CDR3 size: 17 residues. In nucleotides, the CDR3 is TGTGCCAGCAGCAAAGATGGGCGACAGGGGACTAATGAAAAACTGTTTTTT. This translates into CASSKDGRQGTNEKLFF.

The chain has TRBV19 and TRBJ1-3, with D perhaps matching TRBD1 (6 bases). The CDR3 consists of 13 residues. Germline V CDR1 and CDR2: LNHDA, SQIVND (reference sequence). V lost 6 bases to trimming and J lost 4 bases, with 10 bases between them. CDR3 sequence (DNA): TGTGCCAGTAGCCGGACAGCGGGAAACACCATATATTTT. The encoded protein is CASSRTAGNTIYF.

In its sample, this clone was seen a few times. The rearrangement links TRBV5-1 to TRBJ2-4; D is perhaps TRBD1 (5 bases). CDR1 is SGHRS and CDR2 is YFSETQ in the germline V gene. The CDR3 contains 16 residues. V shed 1 base and J shed 0 bases, with 11 bases lying between them. This CDR3 is CASSLSDSIAKNIQYF. CDR3 in DNA: TGCGCCAGCAGCTTGAGTGACAGCATAGCCAAAAACATTCAGTACTTC. The variable domain in full, with the rest retrieved from reference TRBV5-1 and TRBJ2-4, is KAGVTQTPRYLIKTRGQQVTLSCSPISGHRSVSWYQQTPGQGLQFLFEYFSETQRNKGNFPGRFSGRQFSNSRSEMNVSTLELGDSALYLCASSLSDSIAKNIQYFGAGTRLSVL.

This rearrangement joins TRBV6-5 to TRBJ2-2; TRBD2 matches at 7 bases. This CDR3 is built from 15 residues. Germline CDR1 reads MNHEY; CDR2 reads SVGAGI. V lost 5 bases, J lost 3 bases, and 6 bases stayed unmatched. CDR3 in DNA: TGTGCCAGCAGTCGTGGGACTACCTACACCGGGGAGCTGTTTTTT. Encoded protein: CASSRGTTYTGELFF.

The genes are TRBV30 and TRBJ1-1; 7 bases line up with TRBD1. V lost 2 bases and J lost 1; bases outside the gene matches: 7. The CDR3 has 15 amino acids. Germline V lookup: CDR1 GTSNPN, CDR2 SVGIG (reference sequence). The CDR3 DNA sequence: TGTGCCTGGAGTCATCCGGGACAGAAGAACACTGAAGCTTTCTTT. Its translation: CAWSHPGQKNTEAFF.

The V and J genes are TRBV18 and TRBJ2-7; 8 bases map to TRBD1. V lost 1 base, J lost 6 bases, and 5 bases stayed unmatched. CDR3 length: 14 amino acids. In germline, CDR1 is KGHSH, CDR2 LQKENI. The CDR3 nucleotides are TGTGCCAGCTCACCACTGGGACAGGCGCCCGAGCAGTACTTC. It specifies CASSPLGQAPEQYF.

The chain recombines TRBV7-3 with TRBJ2-1; 8 bases line up with TRBD2. The V segment lost 5 bases and the J segment 2 bases; nucleotides outside the gene matches: 2. The CDR3 consists of 14 residues. CDR1 SGHTA and CDR2 FQGTGA come from the germline V gene. The DNA for the CDR3 is TGTGCCAGCAGCCCCGGGGGGGCCTACAATGAGCAGTTCTTC. It yields the protein CASSPGGAYNEQFF.

V usage is TRBV5-6 and J usage is TRBJ1-2; 9 bases align to TRBD1. The CDR3 length is 16 residues. CDR1 is SGHDT, CDR2 YYEEEE, per germline. The V and J ends lost 3 bases and 8 bases, in that order; junction bases with no gene match: 14. CDR3 region: CASSSLSRDRDEGYTF. The CDR3 coding sequence is TGTGCCAGCAGCTCCTTGTCCCGGGACAGGGATGAGGGCTACACCTTC.